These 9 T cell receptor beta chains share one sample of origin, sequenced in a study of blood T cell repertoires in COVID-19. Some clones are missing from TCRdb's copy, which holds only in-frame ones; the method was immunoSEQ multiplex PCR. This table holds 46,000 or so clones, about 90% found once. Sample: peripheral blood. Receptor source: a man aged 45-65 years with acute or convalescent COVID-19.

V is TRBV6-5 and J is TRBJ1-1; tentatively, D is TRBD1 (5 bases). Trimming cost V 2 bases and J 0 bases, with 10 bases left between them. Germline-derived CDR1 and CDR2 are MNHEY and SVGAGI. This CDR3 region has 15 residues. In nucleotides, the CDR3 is TGTGCCAGCAGTTACCAGACAGCAATGAACACTGAAGCTTTCTTT. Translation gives CASSYQTAMNTEAFF.

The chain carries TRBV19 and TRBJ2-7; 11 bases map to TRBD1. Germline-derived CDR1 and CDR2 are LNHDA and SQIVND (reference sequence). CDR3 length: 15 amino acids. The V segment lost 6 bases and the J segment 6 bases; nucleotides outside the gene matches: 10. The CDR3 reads CASSPNPGTGGEQYF. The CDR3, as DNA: TGTGCCAGTAGCCCGAATCCCGGGACAGGGGGCGAGCAGTACTTC.

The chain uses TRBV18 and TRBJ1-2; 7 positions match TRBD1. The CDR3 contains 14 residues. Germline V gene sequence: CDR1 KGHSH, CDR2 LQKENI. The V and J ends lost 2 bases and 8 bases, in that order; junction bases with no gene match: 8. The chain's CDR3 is CASSPTGDGEGYTF. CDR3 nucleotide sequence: TGTGCCAGCTCACCAACAGGGGATGGAGAGGGCTACACCTTC.

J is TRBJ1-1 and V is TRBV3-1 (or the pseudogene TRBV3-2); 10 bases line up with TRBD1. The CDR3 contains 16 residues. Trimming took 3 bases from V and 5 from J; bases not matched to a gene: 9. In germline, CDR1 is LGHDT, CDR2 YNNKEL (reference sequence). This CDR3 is CASSHLGQGRGTEAFF. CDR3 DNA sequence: TGTGCCAGCAGCCACCTGGGACAGGGGAGAGGTACTGAAGCTTTCTTT.

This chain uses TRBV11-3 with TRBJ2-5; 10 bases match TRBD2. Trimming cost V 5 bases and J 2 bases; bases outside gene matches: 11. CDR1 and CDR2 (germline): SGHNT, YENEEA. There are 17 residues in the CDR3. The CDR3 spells CASSHAPGAGGQETQYF. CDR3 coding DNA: TGTGCCAGCAGCCACGCGCCAGGAGCGGGGGGGCAAGAGACCCAGTACTTC.

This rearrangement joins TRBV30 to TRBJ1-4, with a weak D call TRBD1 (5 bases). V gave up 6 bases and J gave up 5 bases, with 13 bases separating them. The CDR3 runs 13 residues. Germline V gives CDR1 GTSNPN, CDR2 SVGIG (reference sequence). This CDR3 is CACNKQENEKLFF. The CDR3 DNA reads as TGTGCCTGTAATAAACAGGAGAATGAAAAACTGTTTTTT.

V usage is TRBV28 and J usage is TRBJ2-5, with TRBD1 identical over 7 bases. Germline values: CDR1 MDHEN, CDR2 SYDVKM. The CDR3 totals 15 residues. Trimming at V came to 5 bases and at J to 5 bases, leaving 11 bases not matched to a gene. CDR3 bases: TGTGCCAGCAGTCCCGGGACAGACTATAGGGAGACCCAGTACTTC. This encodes CASSPGTDYRETQYF.

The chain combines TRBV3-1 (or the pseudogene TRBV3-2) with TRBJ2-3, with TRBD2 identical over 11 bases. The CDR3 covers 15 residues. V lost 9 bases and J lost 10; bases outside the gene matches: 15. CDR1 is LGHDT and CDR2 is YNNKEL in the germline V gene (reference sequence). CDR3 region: CASTTSGALGFAQYF. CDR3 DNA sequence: TGTGCCAGTACGACTAGCGGGGCCCTGGGGTTTGCGCAGTATTTT.

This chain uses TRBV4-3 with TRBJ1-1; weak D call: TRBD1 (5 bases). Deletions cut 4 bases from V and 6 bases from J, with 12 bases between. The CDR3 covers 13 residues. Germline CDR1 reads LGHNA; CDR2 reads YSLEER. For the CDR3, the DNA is TGCGCCAGCAGCCCCGGGAGGGGACCTGAAGCTTTCTTT. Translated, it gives CASSPGRGPEAFF.